One and the same sample provided the 32 T cell receptor beta chains below, sequenced in a study of CD8 T cells in Susac syndrome. An amount of RNA that ranged from roughly 0.45 to 1 ug was reverse transcribed with random hexamers. TCRdb reanalysed the immunoSEQ multiplex PCR reads using MiXCR and keeps one entry per CDR3 protein. Found here are 200,000 or so distinct CDR3 sequences, roughly 96% of them singletons; the top ten hold 0.093%. Sequencing was performed on CD4+ T cells from PBMCs. These receptors all stem from a human donor with multiple sclerosis.

The rearrangement uses TRBV6-1 and TRBJ2-3; D might be TRBD1 (6 bases). Trimming cost V 5 bases and J 4 bases, with 22 bases left between them. Looked up from germline, CDR1 is MNHNS and CDR2 is SASEGT. The CDR3 is 17 residues long. CDR3 DNA: TGTGCCAGCAGTCCCCTAGGGGGATCGAGATACGCAGATACGCAGTATTTT. Translated, it gives CASSPLGGSRYADTQYF.

This clonotype was observed once. This rearrangement joins TRBV12-3 or TRBV12-4 to TRBJ2-1; 8 bases agree with TRBD2. J gave up 7 bases and V 5 bases, and 13 bases lay outside the gene matches. The CDR3 has 16 residues. The CDR3 protein is CASSRGSGGALNEQFF. The CDR3 DNA sequence: TGTGCCAGCAGTAGGGGGTCCGGGGGGGCCTTAAATGAGCAGTTCTTC.

The chain couples TRBV30 to TRBJ1-4; 7 nucleotides agree with TRBD1. Per the germline V gene, CDR1 is GTSNPN and CDR2 is SVGIG (reference sequence). V shed 5 bases, J shed 7 bases, and the junction held 10 bases outside the gene matches. This CDR3 has 14 amino acids. The CDR3 protein is CAWGSAGGVEKLFF. As DNA, the CDR3 is TGTGCCTGGGGATCGGCAGGGGGAGTTGAAAAACTGTTTTTT. Drawing the rest from reference TRBV30 and TRBJ1-4, the complete variable domain is SQTIHQWPATLVQPVGSPLSLECTVEGTSNPNLYWYRQAAGRGLQLLFYSVGIGQISSEVPQNLSASRPQDRQFILSSKKLLLSDSGFYLCAWGSAGGVEKLFFGSGTQLSVL.

The chain links TRBV3-1 to TRBJ2-7; D may match TRBD1 or TRBD2 (6 bases each). This CDR3 has 12 residues. V was clipped by 4 bases and J by 6 bases, with 10 bases between them. CDR1 and CDR2 (germline): LGHDT, YNNKEL (reference sequence). The CDR3 loop reads CASSRGGGEQYF. In DNA, the CDR3 is TGTGCCAGCAGCCGAGGAGGGGGCGAGCAGTACTTC.

The chain has TRBV29-1 and TRBJ1-2; TRBD1 is a possible D gene (6 bases). The length of the CDR3 is 15 residues. Trimming shortened V by 3 bases and J by 1 base, and 15 bases separated the two germline ends. The germline V gene encodes CDR1 SQVTM and CDR2 ANQGSEA. CDR3 bases: TGCAGCGTTGAGTCCCGGGGGCCGTTTAACTATGGCTACACCTTC. Amino acids: CSVESRGPFNYGYTF.

This chain links TRBV12-3 or TRBV12-4 with TRBJ1-3, with unresolved D. Trimming pared 1 base from V and 0 bases from J, leaving 10 bases between. The CDR3 extends over 16 amino acids. CDR3 bases: TGTGCCAGCAGTTTAGATACGTCGAACTCTGGAAACACCATATATTTT. Its protein is CASSLDTSNSGNTIYF.

The V and J genes are TRBV30 and TRBJ2-7; D not resolved. CDR3 length: 14 amino acids. Deletions cut 4 bases from V and 11 bases from J, with 24 bases between. Germline V gives CDR1 GTSNPN, CDR2 SVGIG (reference sequence). The DNA of the CDR3 is TGTGCCTGGACCCCCGGGCGGTTGACCCCTAAAAAGTACTTC. Its protein is CAWTPGRLTPKKYF.

V usage is TRBV30 and J usage is TRBJ2-3; possible D gene TRBD1, 6 bases. The V gene lost 2 bases and the J gene lost 3 bases, with 12 bases spanning the gap. Germline V gives CDR1 GTSNPN, CDR2 SVGIG (reference sequence). CDR3 size: 14 residues. The CDR3 coding sequence is TGTGCCTGGAGTACAGGGACGGTGACAGATACGCAGTATTTT. This sequence encodes CAWSTGTVTDTQYF.

This chain links TRBV5-1 with TRBJ1-5; 7 bases map to TRBD1. CDR1 is SGHRS, CDR2 YFSETQ, per germline. CDR3 length: 14 amino acids. After removal of 5 bases from V and 7 bases from J, the junction contained 9 bases not matched to a gene. The DNA of the CDR3 is TGCGCCAGCAGTCCTGAGACAGGGCTACAGCCCCAGCATTTT. Translating it yields CASSPETGLQPQHF.

The genes are TRBV5-1 and TRBJ2-3, with D uncertain. V was trimmed by 4 bases and J by 1 base, leaving 13 bases between them. CDR1 SGHRS and CDR2 YFSETQ come from the germline V gene. The CDR3 length is 15 residues. The CDR3 loop is CASSKGLAGTDTQYF. As DNA, the CDR3 is TGCGCCAGCAGCAAGGGTCTCGCGGGCACAGATACGCAGTATTTT. Full variable domain (outside the CDR3, taken from reference TRBV5-1 and TRBJ2-3): KAGVTQTPRYLIKTRGQQVTLSCSPISGHRSVSWYQQTPGQGLQFLFEYFSETQRNKGNFPGRFSGRQFSNSRSEMNVSTLELGDSALYLCASSKGLAGTDTQYFGPGTRLTVL.

The chain is built from TRBV6-1 and TRBJ2-1; D gene ambiguous. V was shortened by 6 bases and J by 0 bases, with 6 bases between the two germline ends. Per the germline V gene, CDR1 is MNHNS and CDR2 is SASEGT. The CDR3 sequence is 13 residues long. The CDR3 region has the DNA TGTGCCAGCAGAAGGAGCTCCTACAATGAGCAGTTCTTC. Its protein product is CASRRSSYNEQFF.

This chain connects TRBV30 to TRBJ2-1; the D is unclear. Germline V CDR1 and CDR2: GTSNPN, SVGIG (reference sequence). The CDR3 loop spans 15 amino acids. V was trimmed by 0 bases and J by 3 bases, leaving 12 bases between them. The CDR3 protein is CAWSVKGGNYNEQFF. The CDR3 DNA follows: TGTGCCTGGAGTGTAAAGGGCGGTAACTACAATGAGCAGTTCTTC.

The V gene is TRBV9, the J gene TRBJ2-2; a weak D match, TRBD2 (5 bases). Germline V gene data show CDR1 as SGDLS and CDR2 as YYNGEE. This CDR3 is built from 16 residues. V dropped 0 bases and J dropped 4 bases, with 13 bases sitting between them. The CDR3 sequence: CASSVVRDSPTGELFF. CDR3 nucleotides: TGTGCCAGCAGCGTAGTTCGGGATTCTCCCACCGGGGAGCTGTTTTTT. The variable domain in full, with the rest retrieved from reference TRBV9 and TRBJ2-2, is DSGVTQTPKHLITATGQRVTLRCSPRSGDLSVYWYQQSLDQGLQFLIQYYNGEERAKGNILERFSAQQFPDLHSELNLSSLELGDSALYFCASSVVRDSPTGELFFGEGSRLTVL.

The CDR3 bases are TGTGCCAGCAGCGTAGAGGGACTAGCGGGTGAGCAGTACTTC. Translated, it gives CASSVEGLAGEQYF. This chain joins TRBV9 and TRBJ2-7, with 12 bases that match TRBD2. The J segment lost 7 bases and the V segment lost 0 bases, leaving 2 bases of the junction unmatched. The CDR3 has 14 residues. Per germline, CDR1 SGDLS and CDR2 YYNGEE.

This chain links TRBV27 with TRBJ1-2; possible D gene TRBD1, 5 bases. The germline V gene encodes CDR1 MNHEY and CDR2 SMNVEV (reference sequence). The CDR3 sequence is 15 residues long. Trimming left V 5 bases short and J 7 bases short, with 20 bases between. CDR3: CASSPDPGLMGGYTF. The CDR3 coding sequence is TGTGCCAGCAGTCCGGACCCGGGACTGATGGGTGGCTACACCTTC.

The chain has TRBV29-1 and TRBJ1-1, with D hard to call. Germline CDR1 reads SQVTM; CDR2 reads ANQGSEA. Trimming took 5 bases from V and 4 from J, leaving 8 bases between them. The CDR3 runs 11 residues. The DNA of the CDR3 is TGCAGCGTTCGAAGCCTCACTGAAGCTTTCTTT. Translated, it gives CSVRSLTEAFF.

The gene calls are TRBV20-1 and TRBJ2-1; 7 bases are shared with TRBD2. The CDR3 length is 14 residues. Germline V gives CDR1 DFQATT, CDR2 SNEGSKA (reference sequence). The V gene end was trimmed by 6 bases and the J gene end by 3 bases; junction bases not matched to a gene: 8. This chain's CDR3 is CSAPRAGVYNEQFF. CDR3 nucleotide sequence: TGCAGTGCCCCTCGGGCGGGAGTCTACAATGAGCAGTTCTTC.

This sequence joins TRBV12-3 or TRBV12-4 and TRBJ1-6; D ambiguous. CDR3 length equals 13 residues. V lost 6 bases and J lost 6, with 9 bases in between. CDR3 sequence: CASRWTGNSPLHF. The DNA for the CDR3 is TGTGCCAGCAGGTGGACGGGTAATTCACCCCTCCACTTT.

The chain employs TRBV6-2 or TRBV6-3 and TRBJ2-6; D is unresolved. Germline lookup yields CDR1 MNHEY and CDR2 SVGEGT. Trimming shortened V by 0 bases and J by 2 bases, and 8 bases separated the two germline ends. The CDR3 spans 16 residues. The CDR3 sequence: CASSYSRKPGANVLTF. CDR3 coding DNA: TGTGCCAGCAGTTACTCCCGGAAGCCTGGGGCCAACGTCCTGACTTTC.

The V gene is TRBV11-2, the J gene TRBJ2-1, with D tentatively TRBD2 (5 bases). Germline V gene sequence: CDR1 SGHAT, CDR2 FQNNGV. CDR3 size: 15 residues. Trimming shortened V by 0 bases and J by 4 bases, and 10 bases separated the two germline ends. The CDR3 sequence: CASSLDRGNYNEQFF. The CDR3 nucleotides are TGTGCCAGCAGCTTAGATCGGGGAAATTACAATGAGCAGTTCTTC. The full variable domain, with the rest looked up from reference TRBV11-2 and TRBJ2-1, is EAGVAQSPRYKIIEKRQSVAFWCNPISGHATLYWYQQILGQGPKLLIQFQNNGVVDDSQLPKDRFSAERLKGVDSTLKIQPAKLEDSAVYLCASSLDRGNYNEQFFGPGTRLTVL.

V and J are TRBV29-1 and TRBJ2-1; the D is unclear. Germline-derived CDR1 and CDR2 are SQVTM and ANQGSEA. CDR3 length equals 12 residues. Trimming took off 4 bases at V and 1 base at J, with 5 bases between the two ends. CDR3 in DNA: TGCAGCGTTGGGGCGTCCTACAATGAGCAGTTCTTC. The encoded protein is CSVGASYNEQFF.

The chain couples TRBV20-1 to TRBJ2-1; TRBD1 is a possible D gene (6 bases). From germline, CDR1 is DFQATT and CDR2 SNEGSKA (reference sequence). The V end was cut by 6 bases, the J end by 9 bases, with 21 bases between. The CDR3 contains 14 residues. The CDR3 nucleotides read TGCAGTGCCTCCGGTCAACAGGGTGTTGCTGAGCAGTTCTTC. Translating it yields CSASGQQGVAEQFF.

The rearrangement uses TRBV29-1 and TRBJ1-3; no firm D call. The CDR3 contains 13 residues. The germline V and J ends were trimmed by 7 bases and 1 base, with 11 bases remaining between them. Germline V gene lookup returns CDR1 SQVTM and CDR2 ANQGSEA. The chain's CDR3 is CSADLGSGNTIYF. The CDR3 nucleotides are TGCAGCGCCGATCTCGGGTCTGGAAACACCATATATTTT. Filled out from reference TRBV29-1 and TRBJ1-3, the complete variable domain reads SAVISQKPSRDICQRGTSLTIQCQVDSQVTMMFWYRQQPGQSLTLIATANQGSEATYESGFVIDKFPISRPNLTFSTLTVSNMSPEDSSIYLCSADLGSGNTIYFGEGSWLTVV.

J is TRBJ2-2 and V is TRBV3-1; no firm D call. Between the trimmed V and J ends, which lost 1 base and 3 bases, there was a span of 9 bases. Germline lookup yields CDR1 LGHDT and CDR2 YNNKEL (reference sequence). The CDR3 contains 15 residues. The CDR3, as DNA: TGTGCCAGCAGCCAAGCGTGGGTGGACACCGGGGAGCTGTTTTTT. It encodes CASSQAWVDTGELFF.

V and J are TRBV30 and TRBJ2-5, with a weak D call TRBD2 (7 bases). V was clipped by 5 bases and J by 1 base, with 14 bases between them. The CDR3 extends over 14 amino acids. Germline values: CDR1 GTSNPN, CDR2 SVGIG (reference sequence). DNA of the CDR3: TGTGCCTGGGCGGTGGGGGGGCCCCAAGAGACCCAGTACTTC. Protein product: CAWAVGGPQETQYF. Together with reference TRBV30 and TRBJ2-5, the CDR3 gives the full variable domain: SQTIHQWPATLVQPVGSPLSLECTVEGTSNPNLYWYRQAAGRGLQLLFYSVGIGQISSEVPQNLSASRPQDRQFILSSKKLLLSDSGFYLCAWAVGGPQETQYFGPGTRLLVL.

The chain is built from TRBV7-9 and TRBJ2-7; D is unclear. Trimming took off 4 bases at V and 0 bases at J, with 7 bases between the two ends. The CDR3 covers 13 residues. Germline CDR1 and CDR2: SEHNR and FQNEAQ (reference sequence). CDR3 loop: CASSSDHSYEQYF. In nucleotides, the CDR3 is TGTGCCAGCAGCTCCGACCACTCCTACGAGCAGTACTTC.

The chain recombines TRBV6-2 or TRBV6-3 with TRBJ2-7; TRBD1 agrees at 8 bases. The CDR3 spans 15 residues. The V segment lost 2 bases and the J segment 2 bases; nucleotides outside the gene matches: 5. Germline lookup yields CDR1 MNHEY and CDR2 SVGEGT. CDR3 coding DNA: TGTGCCAGCAGTTACCCGGGACAGGTTACCTACGAGCAGTACTTC. Translated, it gives CASSYPGQVTYEQYF.

The V call is TRBV30, the J call TRBJ1-1; D might be TRBD1 (5 bases). Trimming took 7 bases from V and 0 from J, leaving 12 bases between them. Germline CDR1 is GTSNPN and CDR2 is SVGIG (reference sequence). This CDR3 comprises 13 residues. CDR3 coding DNA: TGTGCCTCGACAGTGCTAATGAACACTGAAGCTTTCTTT. This sequence encodes CASTVLMNTEAFF.

This rearrangement joins TRBV7-2 to TRBJ2-5; 7 nucleotides match TRBD2. V was pared by 3 bases and J by 2 bases, with 6 bases of the junction left unmatched. Germline CDR1 SGHTA, CDR2 FQGNSA. This CDR3 contains 15 residues. The DNA of the CDR3 is TGTGCCAGCAGCTTCCCGGGACTACCTCAAGAGACCCAGTACTTC. Translating gives CASSFPGLPQETQYF.

The chain couples TRBV7-9 to TRBJ2-5, with D possibly TRBD1 on 7 matching bases. V dropped 3 bases and J dropped 5 bases, with 16 bases sitting between them. The CDR3 consists of 15 residues. Germline CDR1 is SEHNR and CDR2 is FQNEAQ (reference sequence). The CDR3 sequence is CASSLPGGGAETQYF. In DNA form, the CDR3 reads TGTGCCAGCAGCTTGCCCGGAGGGGGCGCGGAGACCCAGTACTTC.

J is TRBJ2-7 and V is TRBV30, with 7 bases identical to TRBD1. CDR3 length: 14 amino acids. Germline lookup yields CDR1 GTSNPN and CDR2 SVGIG (reference sequence). After removal of 2 bases from V and 5 bases from J, the junction contained 9 bases not matched to a gene. CDR3 DNA: TGTGCCTGGAGTCAGACAGGGAGTATCCACGAGCAGTACTTC. It encodes CAWSQTGSIHEQYF.

The chain carries TRBV9 and TRBJ2-5; no clear D gene. CDR3 size: 15 residues. Germline values: CDR1 SGDLS, CDR2 YYNGEE. The germline V and J ends were trimmed by 0 bases and 5 bases, with 14 bases remaining between them. This chain's CDR3 is CASSVADTEWETQYF. The CDR3 bases are TGTGCCAGCAGCGTAGCCGACACGGAATGGGAGACCCAGTACTTC.